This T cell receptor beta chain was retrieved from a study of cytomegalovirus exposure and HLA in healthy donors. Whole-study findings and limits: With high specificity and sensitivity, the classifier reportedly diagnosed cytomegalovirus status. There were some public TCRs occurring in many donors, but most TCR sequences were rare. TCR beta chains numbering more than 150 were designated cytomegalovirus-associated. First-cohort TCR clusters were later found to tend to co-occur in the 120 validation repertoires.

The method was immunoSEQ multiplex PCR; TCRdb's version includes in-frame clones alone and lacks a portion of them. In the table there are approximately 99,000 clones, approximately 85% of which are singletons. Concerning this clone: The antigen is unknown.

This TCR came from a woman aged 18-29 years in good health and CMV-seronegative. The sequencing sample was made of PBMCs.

The CDR3: CASSSTGTEGNYGYTF. CDR3 nucleotide sequence: TGTGCCAGCAGCTCGACCGGGACAGAAGGGAACTATGGCTACACCTTC. This rearrangement joins TRBV5-4 to TRBJ1-2, with 7 nucleotides matching TRBD1. The V segment lost 3 bases and the J segment 2 bases; nucleotides outside the gene matches: 10. The germline gives CDR1 SGHNT, CDR2 YYREEE (reference sequence). CDR3 length: 16 residues.